The T cell receptor (beta chain) under discussion was sequenced for a study of T cell responses to AZD1222 COVID-19 vaccine. This clone came up once. Its cognate antigen is unknown. This table comes from immunoSEQ multiplex PCR, and its TCRdb copy is limited to in-frame clones, with some not included. The table records 150,000 or so clones, about 90% of them present only once. Study-wide results and caveats: After two AZD1222 doses, spike-specific TCR breadth and depth rose versus day 0. In all cases, repertoires were sampled only after the peak T cell response. Across the whole spike, CD4 TCRs peaked at regions 160-218 and 743-854. Seropositive AZD1222 recipients at baseline numbered only six or seven.

Germline loops: CDR1 SGHTS, CDR2 YDEGEE. Trimming shortened V by 1 base and J by 7 bases, and 2 bases separated the two germline ends. This CDR3 is built from 10 residues. The TCR comes from an adult in good health. V usage is TRBV5-8 and J usage is TRBJ1-2; D not certain. The specimen comprised peripheral blood, sampled on day 0 of AZD1222 vaccination. The CDR3: CASSLFGYTF. DNA of the CDR3: TGTGCCAGCAGCTTGTTTGGCTACACCTTC. Drawing the rest from reference TRBV5-8 and TRBJ1-2, the complete variable domain is EAGVTQSPTHLIKTRGQQATLRCSPISGHTSVYWYQQALGLGLQFLLWYDEGEERNRGNFPPRFSGRQFPNYSSELNVNALELEDSALYLCASSLFGYTFGSGTRLTVV.